The 9 T cell receptor beta chains in this list originate from one sample, sequenced in a study of CD4+ T cells in melanoma (dated by TCRdb to about 2022). Library generation was performed with the immunoSEQ multiplex PCR assay. Entries here come from immuneACCESS through TCRdb and include only in-frame sequences with V and J called. Some clones fail to appear in such tables; in the studies checked, an unresolved V gene covers under half of the shortfall, and the cause of the remainder is unknown. This sample comprises about 140,000 clones, about nine tenths of them detected only once. The ten top clones hold about 1.5% of the sample. The receptors here all came from a human donor with melanoma.

The rearrangement joins TRBV7-2 to TRBJ2-1, with D hard to call. This CDR3 region has 15 residues. Germline CDR1 SGHTA, CDR2 FQGNSA. V lost 3 bases and J lost 2, with 11 bases in between. CDR3: CASSFSAATYNEQFF. The CDR3 nucleotides are TGTGCCAGCAGCTTCTCGGCAGCCACCTACAATGAGCAGTTCTTC. Using reference TRBV7-2 and TRBJ2-1 for the parts outside the CDR3, the full variable domain is GAGVSQSPSNKVTEKGKDVELRCDPISGHTALYWYRQSLGQGLEFLIYFQGNSAPDKSGLPSDRFSAERTGGSVSTLTIQRTQQEDSAVYLCASSFSAATYNEQFFGPGTRLTVL.

The chain couples TRBV10-3 to TRBJ1-2; D gene uncertain. Looked up from germline, CDR1 is ENHRY and CDR2 is SYGVKD. Trimming took 3 bases from V and 7 from J, leaving 12 bases between them. The CDR3 is 13 amino acids. CDR3 sequence reads: CAISEYEGSGYTF. Written as DNA, the CDR3 is TGTGCCATCAGTGAATATGAAGGGTCTGGCTACACCTTC.

The V gene is TRBV5-4, the J gene TRBJ1-3, with 7 positions matching TRBD1. The CDR3 contains 15 residues. Germline values: CDR1 SGHNT, CDR2 YYREEE (reference sequence). Trimming at V came to 1 base and at J to 4 bases, leaving 5 bases not matched to a gene. The CDR3 nucleotides read TGTGCCAGCAGCTTGCCAAGACAGGGAGGAAACACCATATATTTT. Its translation: CASSLPRQGGNTIYF.

Here the CDR3 reads CASSLVAGGTDTQYF. CDR3 in DNA: TGTGCCAGCAGCTTAGTAGCGGGGGGCACAGATACGCAGTATTTT. The chain is built from TRBV11-2 and TRBJ2-3; the match to TRBD2 covers 9 bases. CDR3 length: 15 residues. Germline V gene sequence: CDR1 SGHAT, CDR2 FQNNGV. The junction had 0 bases not matched to a gene; V was cut back by 1 base and J by 1 base. Variable domain in full (rest from reference TRBV11-2 and TRBJ2-3): EAGVAQSPRYKIIEKRQSVAFWCNPISGHATLYWYQQILGQGPKLLIQFQNNGVVDDSQLPKDRFSAERLKGVDSTLKIQPAKLEDSAVYLCASSLVAGGTDTQYFGPGTRLTVL.

The chain is built from TRBV7-2 and TRBJ2-2, with D uncertain. CDR3 size: 13 residues. The germline gives CDR1 SGHTA, CDR2 FQGNSA. The ends were cut back, 2 bases at V and 7 bases at J, with 8 bases in the middle. As DNA, the CDR3 is TGTGCCAGCAGCTTAATGGTATACGGGGAGCTGTTTTTT. This translates into CASSLMVYGELFF. Full variable domain (missing parts from reference TRBV7-2 and TRBJ2-2): GAGVSQSPSNKVTEKGKDVELRCDPISGHTALYWYRQSLGQGLEFLIYFQGNSAPDKSGLPSDRFSAERTGGSVSTLTIQRTQQEDSAVYLCASSLMVYGELFFGEGSRLTVL.

V and J are TRBV6-5 and TRBJ1-5; no firm D call. Germline values: CDR1 MNHEY, CDR2 SVGAGI. The CDR3 has 14 residues. V was trimmed by 2 bases and J by 6 bases, leaving 11 bases between them. This CDR3 reads CASSYGRGFQPQHF. In DNA form, the CDR3 reads TGTGCCAGCAGTTACGGCCGAGGGTTTCAGCCCCAGCATTTT.

The chain recombines TRBV6-6 with TRBJ2-7; D gene unclear. Trimming removed 6 bases from V and 0 bases from J, with 15 bases in between. From germline, CDR1 is MNHNY and CDR2 SVGAGI (reference sequence). This CDR3 spans 15 amino acids. The CDR3 spells CASSPTAQSSYEQYF. CDR3 sequence (DNA): TGTGCCAGCAGCCCTACAGCCCAGAGCTCCTACGAGCAGTACTTC.

This chain links TRBV11-2 with TRBJ2-3; D not resolved. This CDR3 comprises 16 residues. Trimming removed 5 bases from V and 0 bases from J, with 15 bases in between. Germline CDR1 is SGHAT and CDR2 is FQNNGV. CDR3 bases: TGTGCCAGCAGCCTAGGTACAGCCCTTAGCACAGATACGCAGTATTTT. The encoded protein is CASSLGTALSTDTQYF.

DNA for the CDR3: TGCGCCAGCAGCCAGGGGGACAGGGATGAAAAACTGTTTTTT. It is translated as CASSQGDRDEKLFF. The chain uses TRBV5-1 and TRBJ1-4; TRBD1 matches 9 bases. This CDR3 spans 14 amino acids. Germline V gene sequence: CDR1 SGHRS, CDR2 YFSETQ. Trimming cost V 4 bases and J 6 bases; bases outside gene matches: 4.